Here is one T cell receptor beta chain with its context. This sample stems from a study of control samples from healthy donors and cancer patients. Using immunoSEQ multiplex PCR, the repertoire was profiled, and TCRdb retains in-frame clones only, with some absent. This table holds some 120,000 clones, roughly nine tenths found once. Germline V gives CDR1 SGDLS, CDR2 YYNGEE. V was pared by 3 bases and J by 5 bases, with 18 bases between. The CDR3 covers 15 residues. The J gene is TRBJ2-7, the V gene TRBV9, with D perhaps matching TRBD2 (6 bases). The receptor was derived from a man aged 18-30 years in good health. What was sequenced was blood. CDR3 in amino acids: CASSGPRQGGHEQYF. CDR3 DNA: TGTGCCAGCAGCGGACCTCGTCAGGGAGGCCACGAGCAGTACTTC.